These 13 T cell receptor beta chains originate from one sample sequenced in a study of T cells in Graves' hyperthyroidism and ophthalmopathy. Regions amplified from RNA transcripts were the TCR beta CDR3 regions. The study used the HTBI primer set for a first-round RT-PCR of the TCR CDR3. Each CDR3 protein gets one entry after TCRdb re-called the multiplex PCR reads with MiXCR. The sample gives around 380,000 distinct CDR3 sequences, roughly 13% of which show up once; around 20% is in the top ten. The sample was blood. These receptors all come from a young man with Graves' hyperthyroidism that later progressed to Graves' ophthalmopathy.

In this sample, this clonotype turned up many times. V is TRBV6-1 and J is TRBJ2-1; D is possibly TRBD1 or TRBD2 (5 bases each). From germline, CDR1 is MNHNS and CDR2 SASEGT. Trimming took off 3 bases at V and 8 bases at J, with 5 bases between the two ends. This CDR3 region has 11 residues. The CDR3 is CASSEGDEQFF. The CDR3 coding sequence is TGTGCCAGCAGTGAGGGGGATGAGCAGTTCTTC.

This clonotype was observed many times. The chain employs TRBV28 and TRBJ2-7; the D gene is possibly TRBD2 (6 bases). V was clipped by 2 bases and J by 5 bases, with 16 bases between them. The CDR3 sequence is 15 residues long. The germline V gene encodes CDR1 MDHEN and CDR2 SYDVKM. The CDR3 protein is CASSLGGTGSDEQYF. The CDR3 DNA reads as TGTGCCAGCAGTTTAGGGGGGACCGGGAGTGACGAGCAGTACTTC.

The CDR3 loop is CASSSIDFNEKLFF. DNA for the CDR3: TGTGCCAGCAGCTCGATAGACTTTAATGAAAAACTGTTTTTT. The rearrangement uses TRBV7-2 and TRBJ1-4; D is uncertain. This CDR3 has 14 residues. CDR1 and CDR2 (germline): SGHTA, FQGNSA. The V gene lost 4 bases and the J gene lost 4 bases, with 10 bases spanning the gap.

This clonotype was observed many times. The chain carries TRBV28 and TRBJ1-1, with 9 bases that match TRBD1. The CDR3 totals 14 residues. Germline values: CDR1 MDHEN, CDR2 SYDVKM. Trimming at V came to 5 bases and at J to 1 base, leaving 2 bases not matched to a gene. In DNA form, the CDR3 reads TGTGCCAGCAGTACAGGGGGCCCGAACACTGAAGCTTTCTTT. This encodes CASSTGGPNTEAFF.

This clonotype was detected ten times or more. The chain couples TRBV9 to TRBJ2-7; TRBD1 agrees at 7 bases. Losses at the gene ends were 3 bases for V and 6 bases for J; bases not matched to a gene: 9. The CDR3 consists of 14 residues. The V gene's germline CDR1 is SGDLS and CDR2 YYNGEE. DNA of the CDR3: TGTGCCAGCAGCGCCCGGGACAGCGCCTCCGAGCAGTACTTC. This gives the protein CASSARDSASEQYF.

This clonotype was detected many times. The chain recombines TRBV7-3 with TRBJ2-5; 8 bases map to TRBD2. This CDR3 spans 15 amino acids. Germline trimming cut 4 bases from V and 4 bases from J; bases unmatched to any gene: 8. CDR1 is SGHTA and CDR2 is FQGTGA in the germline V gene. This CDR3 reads CASSSSGGDGETQYF. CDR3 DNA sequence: TGTGCCAGCAGCTCCTCGGGGGGGGACGGAGAGACCCAGTACTTC.

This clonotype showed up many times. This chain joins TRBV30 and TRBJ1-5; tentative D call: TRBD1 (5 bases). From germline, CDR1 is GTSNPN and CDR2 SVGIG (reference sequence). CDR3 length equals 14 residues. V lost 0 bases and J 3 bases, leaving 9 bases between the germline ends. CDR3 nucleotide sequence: TGTGCCTGGAGTGTGGGGCAGCCCAATCAGCCCCAGCATTTT. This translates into CAWSVGQPNQPQHF.

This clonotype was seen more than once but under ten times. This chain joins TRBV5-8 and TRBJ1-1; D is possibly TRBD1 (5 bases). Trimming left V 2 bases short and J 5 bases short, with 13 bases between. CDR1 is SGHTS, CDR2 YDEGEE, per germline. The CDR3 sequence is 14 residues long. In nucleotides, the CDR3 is TGTGCCAGCAGCTTCCGACAGAAGAGGACTGAAGCTTTCTTT. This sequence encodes CASSFRQKRTEAFF.

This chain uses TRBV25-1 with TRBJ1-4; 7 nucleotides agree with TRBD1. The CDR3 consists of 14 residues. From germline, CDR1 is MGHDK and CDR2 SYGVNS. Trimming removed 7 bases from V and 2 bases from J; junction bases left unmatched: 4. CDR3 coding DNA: TGTGCCAGCACCCAGGACAGGACTAATGAAAAACTGTTTTTT. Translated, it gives CASTQDRTNEKLFF.

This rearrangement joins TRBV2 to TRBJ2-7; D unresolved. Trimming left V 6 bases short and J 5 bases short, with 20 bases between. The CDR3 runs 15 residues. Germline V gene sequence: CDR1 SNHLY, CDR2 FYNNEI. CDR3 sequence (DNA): TGTGCCAGCAGACCCGAAGTGTATCCGACGGACGAGCAGTACTTC. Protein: CASRPEVYPTDEQYF. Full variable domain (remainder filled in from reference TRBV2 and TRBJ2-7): EPEVTQTPSHQVTQMGQEVILRCVPISNHLYFYWYRQILGQKVEFLVSFYNNEISEKSEIFDDQFSVERPDGSNFTLKIRSTKLEDSAMYFCASRPEVYPTDEQYFGPGTRLTVT.

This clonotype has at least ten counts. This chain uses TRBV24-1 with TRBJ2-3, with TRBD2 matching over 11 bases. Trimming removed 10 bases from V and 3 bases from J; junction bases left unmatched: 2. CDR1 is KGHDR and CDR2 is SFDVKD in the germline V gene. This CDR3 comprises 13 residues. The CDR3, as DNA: TGTGCCACGGGACTAGCGGTGACAGATACGCAGTATTTT. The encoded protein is CATGLAVTDTQYF.

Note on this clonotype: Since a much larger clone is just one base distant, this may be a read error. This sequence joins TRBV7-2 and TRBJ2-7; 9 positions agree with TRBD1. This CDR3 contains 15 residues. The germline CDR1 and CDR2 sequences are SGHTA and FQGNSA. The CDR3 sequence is CASSSAGTGRYEQCF. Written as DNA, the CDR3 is TGTGCCAGCAGCTCCGCCGGGACAGGGCGCTACGAGCAGTGCTTC. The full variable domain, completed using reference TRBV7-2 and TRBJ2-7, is GAGVSQSPSNKVTEKGKDVELRCDPISGHTALYWYRQSLGQGLEFLIYFQGNSAPDKSGLPSDRFSAERTGGSVSTLTIQRTQQEDSAVYLCASSSAGTGRYEQCFGPGTRLTVT.

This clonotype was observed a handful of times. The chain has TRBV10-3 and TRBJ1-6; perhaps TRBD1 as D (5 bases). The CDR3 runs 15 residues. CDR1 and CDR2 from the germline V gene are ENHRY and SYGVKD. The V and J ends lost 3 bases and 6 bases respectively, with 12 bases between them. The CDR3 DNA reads TGTGCCATCAGTGAAGGGGTTGGGGTTAATTCACCCCTCCACTTT. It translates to CAISEGVGVNSPLHF.